The following is a T cell receptor beta chain sequence with its context. These data are taken from a study of blood T cell repertoires in COVID-19. Generated by immunoSEQ multiplex PCR, the TCRdb table keeps only in-frame clones and is missing some. The profile shows 250,000 or so clones, 80% to 90% of them singletons. CDR1 and CDR2 from the germline V gene are SGHTA and FQGNSA. This CDR3 comprises 15 residues. Trimming shortened V by 0 bases and J by 7 bases, and 15 bases separated the two germline ends. The specimen was peripheral blood. This sequence was found in a man in his thirties or forties with COVID-19, enrolled during active disease. The V gene is TRBV7-2, the J gene TRBJ1-2; D is possibly TRBD1 (5 bases). CDR3 loop: CASSLASPRGSGYTF. The DNA for the CDR3 is TGTGCCAGCAGCTTAGCGAGCCCCCGGGGGTCTGGCTACACCTTC.